The source of this TCR beta chain is a study of blood T cell repertoires in COVID-19 (dated by TCRdb to about 2020). For the wider study: Collaborator samples came from the United States, Italy and Spain and covered acute and convalescent phases of COVID-19. Nearly every sample came with metadata listing a de-identified subject ID, COVID-19 status, age in years and sex. Subjects who had been exposed to COVID-19, were actively infected with it, or had recovered from it provided the deeply sampled blood TCRbeta repertoires that made up the dataset. Samples came from the ongoing ImmuneRACE study (first 160 participants) plus 1,254 subjects from 6 global collaborators. Where HLA class I and class II types were available, the types were taken from metadata supplied by the sample provider, not from assay-based typing. The repertoires were released in a freely available public database intended as a resource for research on the immune response to SARS-CoV-2. The prospective study material was composed of cDNA or gDNA derived from T cells, B-cell-depleted T cells, or PBMCs. Results and caveats for the whole study, not just this receptor: Clinical and demographic metadata were provided uncurated, with the amount varying by source and participant.

TCRbeta CDR3 regions were amplified from genomic DNA using the immunoSEQ Assay, a bias-controlled multiplex PCR. Processing in the source paper ran as follows. The number of nucleated cells in each sample was estimated from the amplification of reference gene primers within the assay. Sequence reads were collapsed and filtered to measure the absolute abundance of every unique TCRbeta CDR3 rearrangement. For each sample, productive Simpson clonality was calculated as the square root of Simpson's diversity index across productive rearrangements. Here the immuneACCESS table is served through TCRdb, limited to in-frame sequences with V and J called. Missing clones are a known gap in these copies; in checked studies unresolved V genes cover under half, and the rest lacks a known reason. D and trimming come from the DNA, and the V and J calls and clone size come from that table. The sample table shows roughly 500,000 clones, and approximately 88% are seen once. Approximately 1.8% of the sample goes to the ten largest clones.

Concerning this clone itself: Its binding antigen is unknown. Base qualities are missing; no much larger clone stands one base away.

Enrolling through a virtual design, the prospective study's participants ranged in age from roughly 18 to 90 years and lived across 24 United States geographic areas. Cohort assignment in the prospective study relied on participant-reported clinical history from a screening survey and a study questionnaire. ImmuneRACE Cohort 3 recovered participants were defined by two consecutive negative NP/OP PCR tests, healthcare professional clearance, or symptom resolution. In the prospective study, mobile phlebotomists collected whole blood, serum and a nasopharyngeal or oropharyngeal swab from each participant. Additional blood draws and questionnaires over an approximately two-month period could optionally be provided by prospective study participants. Blood samples from the prospective study were shipped frozen or at room temperature prior to DNA extraction. Sequenced: PBMCs or T cells enriched from blood (not recorded which). This TCR was sampled from a woman aged 40 to 50 who had recovered from COVID-19.

The CDR3 region has the sequence CATSRGYNEQFF. The DNA reads TGTGCCACAAGCCGCGGCTACAATGAGCAGTTCTTC. The chain was built from TRBV15 and TRBJ2-1; the D gene is not confidently resolved. Deletion took 9 bases off V and 3 bases off J, with a span of 9 bases between the germline ends. The CDR3 goes from the cysteine to the phenylalanine over 12 residues. The sequence is cut down to CDR3 DNA, 36 bases in frame from base 1. From the germline V gene (reference sequence), CDR1 is LNHNV and CDR2 is YYDKDF.